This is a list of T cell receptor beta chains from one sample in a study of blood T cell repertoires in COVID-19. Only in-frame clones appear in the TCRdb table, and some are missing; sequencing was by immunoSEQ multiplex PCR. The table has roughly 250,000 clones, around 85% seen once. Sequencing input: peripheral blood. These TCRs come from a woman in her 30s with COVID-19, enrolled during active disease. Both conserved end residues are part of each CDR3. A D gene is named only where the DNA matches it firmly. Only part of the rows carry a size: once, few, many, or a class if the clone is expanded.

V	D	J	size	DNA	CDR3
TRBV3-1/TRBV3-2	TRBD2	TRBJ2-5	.	TGTGCCAGCAGCCCCAGGGGCAGCGGGGGGCTCCAAGAGACCCAGTACTTC	CASSPRGSGGLQETQYF
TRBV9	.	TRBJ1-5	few	TGTGCCAGCTCGGGACTGGAGGGTCAGCCCCAGCATTTT	CASSGLEGQPQHF
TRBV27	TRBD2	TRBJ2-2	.	TGTGCCACCTCGCGAGCGGGGGGGCGGAACACCGGGGAGCTGTTTTTT	CATSRAGGRNTGELFF
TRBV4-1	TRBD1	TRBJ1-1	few	TGCGCCAGCACCCTCGGACAGGGGATGAACACTGAAGCTTTCTTT	CASTLGQGMNTEAFF
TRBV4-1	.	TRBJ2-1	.	TGCGCCAGCAGCCAAGTCATCGGCTCCTACAATGAGCAGTTCTTC	CASSQVIGSYNEQFF
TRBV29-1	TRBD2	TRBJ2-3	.	TGCAGCGTTGAAGGATTGCCTAGCGGGGGGCGAGATACGCAGTATTTT	CSVEGLPSGGRDTQYF
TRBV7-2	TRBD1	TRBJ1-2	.	TGTGCCAGCAGCCCAACCGGGACAGGGGGCTCTTATGGCTACACCTTC	CASSPTGTGGSYGYTF
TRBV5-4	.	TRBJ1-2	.	TGTGCCAGCAGCTCCCTTTACGACAGACGCTACACCTTC	CASSSLYDRRYTF
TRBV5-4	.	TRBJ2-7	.	TGTGCCAGCAGCCACCATTCAGGGTACGAGCAGTACTTC	CASSHHSGYEQYF
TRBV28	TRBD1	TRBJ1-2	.	TGTGCCATCCAGATGGGATCAGGGGGCGCTTGGTATGGCTACACCTTC	CAIQMGSGGAWYGYTF
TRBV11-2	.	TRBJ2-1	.	TGTGCCAGCAGCCCCCGAGCGGGTGAGCAGTTCTTC	CASSPRAGEQFF
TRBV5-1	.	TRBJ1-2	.	TGCGCCAGCAGCTGGGAGGATAAGGGCTACACCTTC	CASSWEDKGYTF
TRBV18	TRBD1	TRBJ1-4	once	TGTGCCAGCTCACCACTTCTCAGTTTCGTCACAGGGGCTAATGAAAAACTGTTTTTT	CASSPLLSFVTGANEKLFF
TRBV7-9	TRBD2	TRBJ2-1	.	TGTGCCAGCAGCTCTTCGGGGGGGACAAATGAGCAGTTCTTC	CASSSSGGTNEQFF
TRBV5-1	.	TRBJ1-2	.	TGCGCCAGCATTCCGGGGGTAGGCCAGGCAGGAAGCTACACCTTC	CASIPGVGQAGSYTF
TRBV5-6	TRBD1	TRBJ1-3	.	TGTGCCAGCAGCCCTACAGGGGTCTCTGGAAACACCATATATTTT	CASSPTGVSGNTIYF
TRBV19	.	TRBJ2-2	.	TGTGCCAGTAATCCCCCGGACAGATCGAACACCGGGGAGCTGTTTTTT	CASNPPDRSNTGELFF
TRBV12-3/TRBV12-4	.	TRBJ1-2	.	TGTGCCAGCAGTTTACTCAGGGCCCGGGGCTACACCTTC	CASSLLRARGYTF
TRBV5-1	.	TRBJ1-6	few	TGCGCCAGCAGCTTGGGCGGCTCAAGCTCCTATAATTCACCCCTCCACTTT	CASSLGGSSSYNSPLHF
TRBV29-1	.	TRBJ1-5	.	TGCAGCGTTGGAGTGAATCAGCCCCAGCATTTT	CSVGVNQPQHF
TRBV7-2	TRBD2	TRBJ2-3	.	TGTGCCAGCAGTTCTATAGCGGGCGGTGGGGATACGCAGTATTTT	CASSSIAGGGDTQYF
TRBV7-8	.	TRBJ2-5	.	TGTGCCAGCAGCTTAGAGCGGCGGGTGGAGACCCAGTACTTC	CASSLERRVETQYF
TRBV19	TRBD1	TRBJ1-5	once	TGTGCCAGTAGTCCCAGGGACAGGGGCAATCAGCCCCAGCATTTT	CASSPRDRGNQPQHF
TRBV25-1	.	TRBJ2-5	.	TGTGCCAGCAGAGCCGTGGGAACCGACAGGAGATTCCAAGAGACCCAGTACTTC	CASRAVGTDRRFQETQYF
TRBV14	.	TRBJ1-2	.	TGTGCCAGCAGCCAAGATAGCCGGGGTACGATAGGCTACACCTTC	CASSQDSRGTIGYTF
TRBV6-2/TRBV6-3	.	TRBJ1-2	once	TGTGCCAGCAGTTACTTTAGAGGCTACACCTTC	CASSYFRGYTF
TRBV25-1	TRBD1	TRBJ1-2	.	TGTGCCAGCAGTGGAGGGGACAGGGGCCGACCCCTTAACTATGGCTACACCTTC	CASSGGDRGRPLNYGYTF
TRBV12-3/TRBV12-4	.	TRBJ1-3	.	TGTGCCAGCAGTTTACAGGGGAACACCATATATTTT	CASSLQGNTIYF
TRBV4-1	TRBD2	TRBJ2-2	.	TGCGCCAGCAGAAAACACCTGGCGGGGGGGCAAACCGGGGAGCTGTTTTTT	CASRKHLAGGQTGELFF
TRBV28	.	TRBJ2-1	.	TGTGCCAGCAGCCCCCCCCTAGTAAGGCAGTTCTTC	CASSPPLVRQFF
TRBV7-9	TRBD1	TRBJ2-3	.	TGTGCCAGCAGCTTACAGGGGGGCACAGATACGCAGTATTTT	CASSLQGGTDTQYF
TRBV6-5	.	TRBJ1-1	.	TGTGCCACCCTAAGTAACACTGAAGCTTTCTTT	CATLSNTEAFF
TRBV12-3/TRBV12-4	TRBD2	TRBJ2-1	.	TGTGCCAGCAGTTTATGGGAGGGCGAGCAGTTCTTC	CASSLWEGEQFF
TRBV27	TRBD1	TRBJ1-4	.	TGTGCCAGCAGTTTCTCCCAGCCGGGACAGGGGGCATTTAATGAAAAACTGTTTTTT	CASSFSQPGQGAFNEKLFF
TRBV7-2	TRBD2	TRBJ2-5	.	TGTGCCAGCAGCTTAGGCAGCGGGGGGGAGACCCAGTACTTC	CASSLGSGGETQYF
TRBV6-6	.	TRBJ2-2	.	TGTGCCAGCAGTAGAACAGGGAGCGGGGAGCTGTTTTTT	CASSRTGSGELFF
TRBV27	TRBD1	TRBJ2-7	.	TGTGCCAGCAGTTCGGGACAGGGGCATTACGAGCAGTACTTC	CASSSGQGHYEQYF